Listed here are 4 T cell receptor beta chains from one sample, sequenced in a study of blood T cell repertoires in COVID-19. TCRdb's table, derived via immunoSEQ multiplex PCR, lists solely in-frame clones and lacks some. The table records under 250,000 clones, more than 75% of them present only once. The sample taken for sequencing was peripheral blood. The receptors were sampled from a woman aged 60 to 75 who had recovered from COVID-19.

This clone appeared once. This chain uses TRBV3-1 (or the pseudogene TRBV3-2) with TRBJ1-2; a possible D gene is TRBD1 (5 bases). The CDR3 loop spans 14 amino acids. The germline gives CDR1 LGHDT, CDR2 YNNKEL (reference sequence). Trimming removed 3 bases at V and 2 bases at J, with 10 bases between. The CDR3 DNA sequence: TGTGCCAGCAGCCACCAAACAGGAAACTATGGCTACACCTTC. As protein: CASSHQTGNYGYTF.

The chain uses TRBV3-1 (or the pseudogene TRBV3-2) and TRBJ1-2; 7 positions match TRBD1. V lost 4 bases, J lost 7 bases, and 6 bases stayed unmatched. Germline lookup yields CDR1 LGHDT and CDR2 YNNKEL (reference sequence). This CDR3 is built from 13 residues. This CDR3 is CASSPNRGSGYTF. As DNA, the CDR3 is TGTGCCAGCAGCCCGAACAGGGGATCTGGCTACACCTTC.

The V call is TRBV6-6, the J call TRBJ1-5; 8 nucleotides match TRBD1. CDR3 length: 16 residues. V shed 3 bases and J 5 bases; nucleotides not matched to a gene: 9. Germline-derived CDR1 and CDR2 are MNHNY and SVGAGI (reference sequence). In DNA form, the CDR3 reads TGTGCCAGCAGTTATTTCGACAGGGGAGGGGATCAGCCCCAGCATTTT. Its translation: CASSYFDRGGDQPQHF.

This chain uses TRBV7-9 with TRBJ1-5; maybe TRBD1 (5 bases). Looked up from germline, CDR1 is SEHNR and CDR2 is FQNEAQ (reference sequence). The CDR3 runs to 16 residues. Deletions cut 1 base from V and 6 bases from J, with 16 bases between. DNA of the CDR3: TGTGCCAGCAGCTTAGGTTCGGGCAGGGTTTCTCAGCCCCAGCATTTT. This translates into CASSLGSGRVSQPQHF.